Below, one T cell receptor beta chain is given with its context. Participants' own reports of clinical history determined their cohort assignment. Per the original methods: Nucleated cell counts were estimated from reference gene primer amplification. Profiling relied on immunoSEQ multiplex PCR, and the TCRdb table lists in-frame clones only, not all of them. The DNA gave D and trimming, while V, J and clone size come from that table. Of 200,000 to 250,000 clones listed, roughly 85% are singletons. This specimen belongs to a study of blood T cell repertoires in COVID-19. The overall study: Sites across the United States, Italy and Spain contributed samples from acute and convalescent COVID-19. The cDNA or gDNA used as material had been derived from T cells, B-cell-depleted T cells, or PBMCs.

CDR3 size: 17 residues. CDR1 is LGHDT and CDR2 is YNNKEL in the germline V gene (reference sequence). V lost 5 bases and J lost 1, with 18 bases in between. The clonotype was recovered from a man aged 25-40 years who had recovered from COVID-19. The rearrangement links TRBV3-1 (or the pseudogene TRBV3-2) to TRBJ2-1; perhaps TRBD2 as D (6 bases). The source material was PBMCs or T cells enriched from blood (not recorded which). The CDR3 sequence is CASSNPGGPGSYNEQFF. The CDR3 nucleotides are TGTGCCAGCAGCAATCCAGGAGGGCCGGGTTCCTACAATGAGCAGTTCTTC.